This T cell receptor beta chain emerged from a study of blood T cell repertoires in COVID-19. Looking at the study overall: Sites across the United States, Italy and Spain contributed samples from acute and convalescent COVID-19.

Sequencing was performed with immunoSEQ multiplex PCR; in TCRdb, only in-frame clones are kept and a portion is missing. The data show 90,000 to 100,000 clones, more than 80% seen once. The receptor was derived from a middle-aged man with COVID-19, enrolled during active disease. Sequencing was performed on peripheral blood.

The CDR3 coding sequence is TGTGCCAGCAGCCAAAACGCGCGGGGGGCGACAGATACGCAGTATTTT. This codes for CASSQNARGATDTQYF. V gene TRBV7-3 combines with J gene TRBJ2-3; TRBD2 aligns across 8 bases. Germline trimming cut 5 bases from V and 3 bases from J; bases unmatched to any gene: 10. Germline-derived CDR1 and CDR2 are SGHTA and FQGTGA. The CDR3 runs to 16 residues.